This T cell receptor (beta chain) was sequenced in a study of shared clonotypes between healthy human individuals. Regarding the study as a whole: Relative to memory subsets, naive subsets generally showed larger estimated richness. Owing to a small donor count, the genetic and exposure-history diversity represented was limited.

As for this clone: Its cognate antigen is unknown.

The authors ran the assay at deep level. Per the original methods: Quality scores were absent from the junction-only immunoSEQ sequences, so filtering differed. Sequencing was performed with immunoSEQ multiplex PCR; in TCRdb, only in-frame clones are kept and a portion is missing. V and J calls and clone size come straight from that table; D and trimming were deduced from the DNA. Among approximately 980,000 clones, over 75% were seen once, and the ten largest hold approximately 1.5%. The clonotype comes from a man aged 18 to 30 in good health. Sequencing was done on a sample of memory CD4+ T cells sorted from blood. Subset noted: CD45RA-negative fraction.

The CDR3 region has the DNA TGTGCCAGTAGTATATCCCCCAAATTGGGAGGGACAAGTCTCTATAGCAATCAGCCCCAGCATTTT. The encoded protein is CASSISPKLGGTSLYSNQPQHF. The gene calls are TRBV19 and TRBJ1-5, with a possible D match to TRBD1 (6 bases). The length of the CDR3 is 22 residues. The V gene's germline CDR1 is LNHDA and CDR2 SQIVND (reference sequence). V was shortened by 2 bases and J by 0 bases, with 29 bases between the two germline ends.